These 11 T cell receptor beta chains came from one sample sequenced in a study of early T cells in non-severe SARS-CoV-2 infection. TCRdb re-called the 5' RACE reads with MiXCR, one entry per CDR3 protein. The top ten hold 4.2% of the sample, which has fewer than 55,000 distinct CDR3 sequences, about 9.1% seen once. Sequencing used whole blood. The origin of the receptors is an adult who was a healthcare worker with PCR-confirmed SARS-CoV-2 infection or an uninfected control (not recorded which).

The chain employs TRBV7-2 and TRBJ2-3; 11 nucleotides agree with TRBD2. The trim removed 8 bases at V and 2 bases at J, leaving 3 bases unmatched. This CDR3 region has 14 residues. Germline CDR1 SGHTA, CDR2 FQGNSA. The CDR3: CASLAGGATDTQYF. The CDR3 region has the DNA TGTGCCAGCTTAGCGGGGGGGGCCACAGATACGCAGTATTTT. Supplemented by reference TRBV7-2 and TRBJ2-3, the full variable domain reads GAGVSQSPSNKVTEKGKDVELRCDPISGHTALYWYRQSLGQGLEFLIYFQGNSAPDKSGLPSDRFSAERTGGSVSTLTIQRTQQEDSAVYLCASLAGGATDTQYFGPGTRLTVL.

This clonotype was observed many times. The chain uses TRBV6-1 and TRBJ2-2; 10 nucleotides line up with TRBD2. This CDR3 region has 14 residues. J lost 4 bases, V lost 6 bases, and 2 bases had no gene match. Germline CDR1 MNHNS, CDR2 SASEGT. CDR3 nucleotide sequence: TGTGCCAGCAGACCTAGCGGGAGCACCGGGGAGCTGTTTTTT. This encodes CASRPSGSTGELFF.

This clonotype has just a few counts. The J gene is TRBJ1-1, the V gene TRBV7-9, with 9 bases identical to TRBD1. The CDR3 consists of 13 residues. Germline assignment: CDR1 SEHNR and CDR2 FQNEAQ (reference sequence). Losses at the gene ends were 10 bases for V and 5 bases for J; bases not matched to a gene: 8. CDR3 nucleotides: TGTGCCAAATACAGGGGGCTGGGGACTGAAGCTTTCTTT. This encodes CAKYRGLGTEAFF. The entire variable domain, with the rest obtained from reference TRBV7-9 and TRBJ1-1, is as follows: DTGVSQNPRHKITKRGQNVTFRCDPISEHNRLYWYRQTLGQGPEFLTYFQNEAQLEKSRLLSDRFSAERPKGSFSTLEIQRTEQGDSAMYLCAKYRGLGTEAFFGQGTRLTVV.

This clonotype was counted only a few times. The chain joins TRBV5-8 to TRBJ1-6; D is perhaps TRBD1 (6 bases). The V end lost 4 bases, the J end lost 7 bases, and 12 bases lay between the germline ends. The CDR3 covers 14 residues. Germline-derived CDR1 and CDR2 are SGHTS and YDEGEE. This CDR3 is CASSRRGLNSPLHF. In DNA, the CDR3 is TGTGCCAGCAGCCGCAGGGGTTTGAATTCACCCCTCCACTTT.

The chain employs TRBV12-3 or TRBV12-4 and TRBJ2-2, with unresolved D. The CDR3 contains 14 residues. V was shortened by 7 bases and J by 6 bases, with 15 bases between the two germline ends. DNA of the CDR3: TGTGCCAGCACTCCCTTCGGGTTGGCCGGGGAGCTGTTTTTT. Its translation is CASTPFGLAGELFF.

This clonotype has at least ten counts. The rearrangement links TRBV20-1 to TRBJ2-5; 7 bases map to TRBD2. CDR3 size: 13 residues. The ends lost 6 bases at V and 5 bases at J; junction bases unmatched: 9. Germline V lookup: CDR1 DFQATT, CDR2 SNEGSKA (reference sequence). For the CDR3, the DNA is TGCAGTGCCTTCAGGCGGGAGTGGGAGACCCAGTACTTC. Translation: CSAFRREWETQYF.

A note on this clonotype: A much larger clone sits a single nucleotide away, making a read error possible. The chain carries TRBV27 and TRBJ2-2; 13 nucleotides agree with TRBD2. J was trimmed by 6 bases and V by 7 bases; bases with no gene match: 8. Germline lookup yields CDR1 MNHEY and CDR2 SMNVEV (reference sequence). The CDR3 consists of 16 residues. CDR3 nucleotide sequence: TGTGCCAGCACCGGACTAGCGGGAGTATCTTCCGGGGAGCTGTTTTTT. It translates to CASTGLAGVSSGELFF.

This clonotype showed up many times. The rearrangement links TRBV20-1 to TRBJ2-4; 7 bases are a match to TRBD1. V shed 4 bases, J shed 9 bases, and the junction held 6 bases outside the gene matches. This CDR3 has 12 amino acids. Germline CDR1 DFQATT, CDR2 SNEGSKA (reference sequence). In DNA form, the CDR3 reads TGCAGTGCTACCGGGACAGCAAGCATTCAGTACTTC. Translated, it gives CSATGTASIQYF.

The chain is built from TRBV20-1 and TRBJ1-1, with TRBD1 matching over 8 bases. CDR1 is DFQATT, CDR2 SNEGSKA, per germline (reference sequence). CDR3 length equals 12 residues. Trimming cost V 2 bases and J 6 bases; bases outside gene matches: 2. The DNA of the CDR3 is TGCAGTGCTAGACAGGGGGCCGCTGAAGCTTTCTTT. Translated, it gives CSARQGAAEAFF.

This clonotype was detected ten times or more. V and J are TRBV6-2 or TRBV6-3 and TRBJ1-5; maybe TRBD1 (6 bases). Deletions cut 7 bases from V and 11 bases from J, with 18 bases between. The CDR3 is 13 amino acids. Germline V CDR1 and CDR2: MNHEY, SVGEGT. The chain's CDR3 is CASNSQGSGAQHF. The DNA of the CDR3 is TGTGCCAGCAACTCACAGGGTTCGGGGGCCCAGCATTTT.

The gene calls are TRBV7-9 and TRBJ2-7; 7 nucleotides agree with TRBD1. V lost 4 bases, J lost 5 bases, and 8 bases stayed unmatched. Germline loops: CDR1 SEHNR, CDR2 FQNEAQ (reference sequence). The CDR3 has 14 amino acids. DNA of the CDR3: TGTGCCAGCAGCTCCACACCGACAGGGCACGAGCAGTACTTC. This sequence encodes CASSSTPTGHEQYF.